The 28 T cell receptor beta chains reported below all come from one sample, sequenced in a study of shared clonotypes between healthy human individuals. Data came from immunoSEQ multiplex PCR; TCRdb stores just in-frame clones and leaves some out. The profile shows some 2,500,000 clones, 90% to 95% of them singletons. Input material: naive CD4+ T cells from PBMCs. Indicated subset: CD45RA+ positively selected. The receptors come from a man younger than 35 in good health. Some clones in this sample may be carry-over from other donors' samples.

CDR3 loop: CASSLSEIRTDTQYF. CDR3 bases: TGTGCCAGCAGCTTAAGCGAGATACGCACAGATACGCAGTATTTT. This sequence joins TRBV5-4 and TRBJ2-3, with D uncertain. The V gene lost 2 bases and the J gene lost 1 base, with 11 bases spanning the gap. Germline loops: CDR1 SGHNT, CDR2 YYREEE (reference sequence). CDR3 length equals 15 residues.

The chain uses TRBV28 and TRBJ2-2, with 7 bases fitting TRBD1. Germline V gene sequence: CDR1 MDHEN, CDR2 SYDVKM. This CDR3 contains 16 residues. V was clipped by 4 bases and J by 4 bases; unmatched bases: 9. In nucleotides, the CDR3 is TGTGCCAGCAGTTCCTTGGGAAGGGGGCGCACCGGGGAGCTGTTTTTT. Its translation is CASSSLGRGRTGELFF.

J is TRBJ2-1 and V is TRBV30, with TRBD2 identical over 7 bases. The CDR3 totals 14 residues. Germline V CDR1 and CDR2: GTSNPN, SVGIG (reference sequence). V gave up 0 bases and J gave up 9 bases; unmatched junction bases: 8. CDR3 region: CAWSVRQRDGEQFF. The CDR3 DNA reads TGTGCCTGGAGTGTACGTCAGCGGGACGGTGAGCAGTTCTTC.

The chain uses TRBV7-8 and TRBJ2-7, with a tentative D call TRBD1 (7 bases). Looked up from germline, CDR1 is SGHVS and CDR2 is FQNEAQ. V lost 5 bases to trimming and J lost 3 bases, with 14 bases between them. The CDR3 contains 14 residues. CDR3 residues: CASSPGGTYYEQYF. DNA for the CDR3: TGTGCCAGCAGCCCAGGGGGGACGTACTACGAGCAGTACTTC. Based on the CDR3 plus reference TRBV7-8 and TRBJ2-7, the full variable domain is GAGVSQSPRYKVAKRGQDVALRCDPISGHVSLFWYQQALGQGPEFLTYFQNEAQLDKSGLPSDRFFAERPEGSVSTLKIQRTQQEDSAVYLCASSPGGTYYEQYFGPGTRLTVT.

This clone was found a few times. The chain joins TRBV6-1 to TRBJ2-7; 8 positions agree with TRBD2. The trim removed 4 bases at V and 5 bases at J, leaving 13 bases unmatched. From germline, CDR1 is MNHNS and CDR2 SASEGT. The CDR3 loop spans 16 amino acids. CDR3 loop: CASSARPMTSVHEQYF. The CDR3, as DNA: TGTGCCAGCAGTGCACGCCCGATGACTAGCGTCCACGAGCAGTACTTC.

J is TRBJ1-4 and V is TRBV5-5; D not resolved. V gave up 3 bases and J gave up 13 bases, with 19 bases separating them. From germline, CDR1 is SGHKS and CDR2 YYEKEE (reference sequence). CDR3 length equals 14 residues. CDR3 protein: CASSSSTIPSGLFF. CDR3 nucleotides: TGTGCCAGCAGCTCATCAACAATCCCCTCCGGACTGTTTTTT.

The rearrangement uses TRBV7-2 and TRBJ1-3; a weak D match, TRBD1 (6 bases). CDR3 length: 16 residues. CDR1 SGHTA and CDR2 FQGNSA come from the germline V gene. V was shortened by 5 bases and J by 2 bases, with 16 bases between the two germline ends. The CDR3 nucleotides are TGTGCCAGCAGCCGTGGGGTCAGGGGCGCTGGAAACACCATATATTTT. Protein product: CASSRGVRGAGNTIYF.

For the CDR3, the DNA is TGTGCCAGCAGTGAATATCGTTCCACTAACTATGGCTACACCTTC. This encodes CASSEYRSTNYGYTF. This rearrangement joins TRBV25-1 to TRBJ1-2; D gene uncertain. Trimming shortened V by 0 bases and J by 0 bases, and 8 bases separated the two germline ends. This CDR3 has 15 residues. CDR1 and CDR2 from the germline V gene are MGHDK and SYGVNS.

The rearrangement links TRBV28 to TRBJ2-7; 7 bases line up with TRBD1. The junction had 5 bases not matched to a gene; V was cut back by 6 bases and J by 6 bases. The germline V gene has CDR1 MDHEN and CDR2 SYDVKM. CDR3 length: 12 amino acids. The CDR3 here is CASRQTGAEQYF. CDR3 bases: TGTGCCAGCAGGCAAACAGGGGCCGAGCAGTACTTC.

The V and J genes are TRBV19 and TRBJ2-5, with D tentatively TRBD1 or TRBD2 (5 bases each). The CDR3 spans 14 residues. V was pared by 6 bases and J by 2 bases, with 13 bases between. Per germline, CDR1 LNHDA and CDR2 SQIVND (reference sequence). The CDR3 DNA reads TGTGCCAGTAGAACGGGACGACCACAAGAGACCCAGTACTTC. This translates into CASRTGRPQETQYF.

This clone has just one count. This chain joins TRBV7-6 and TRBJ2-5; possibly TRBD2 for D (6 bases). CDR1 SGHVS and CDR2 FNYEAQ come from the germline V gene. This CDR3 contains 13 residues. Trimming left V 8 bases short and J 3 bases short, with 13 bases between. The CDR3: CASGDPGEETQYF. The DNA for the CDR3 is TGTGCCAGCGGCGATCCGGGGGAAGAGACCCAGTACTTC.

This chain connects TRBV15 to TRBJ2-1, with 9 bases matching TRBD2. J was trimmed by 2 bases and V by 7 bases; bases with no gene match: 9. The CDR3 has 16 residues. Germline values: CDR1 LNHNV, CDR2 YYDKDF (reference sequence). In DNA form, the CDR3 reads TGTGCCACCACGAATGGGGGACTAGCCGCCTACAATGAGCAGTTCTTC. This codes for CATTNGGLAAYNEQFF.

V gene TRBV2 combines with J gene TRBJ1-3, with D possibly TRBD1 on 6 matching bases. Trimming pared 1 base from V and 2 bases from J, leaving 9 bases between. Germline assignment: CDR1 SNHLY and CDR2 FYNNEI. The CDR3 consists of 15 residues. CDR3 protein: CASSEDRVAGNTIYF. The CDR3 bases are TGTGCCAGCAGTGAAGACAGGGTAGCTGGAAACACCATATATTTT.

A remark on this clone: This sample also contains other DNA sequences that code for the same CDR3. The rearrangement joins TRBV6-5 to TRBJ1-5, with TRBD1 identical over 7 bases. V lost 6 bases to trimming and J lost 6 bases; unmatched junction nucleotides: 8. This CDR3 is 14 amino acids long. Germline V gene sequence: CDR1 MNHEY, CDR2 SVGAGI. The DNA for the CDR3 is TGTGCCAGCAGCCCGGGGCAGGGGGGTCAGCCCCAGCATTTT. Its protein is CASSPGQGGQPQHF.

This clone has just a few counts. The chain employs TRBV14 and TRBJ2-1, with 13 bases lining up with TRBD2. The V segment lost 0 bases and the J segment 8 bases; nucleotides outside the gene matches: 4. Germline loops: CDR1 SGHDN, CDR2 FVKESK. The length of the CDR3 is 16 residues. CDR3 loop: CASSQDLGLAGDEQFF. CDR3 in DNA: TGTGCCAGCAGCCAAGATCTTGGACTAGCGGGAGATGAGCAGTTCTTC.

The V gene is TRBV5-1, the J gene TRBJ1-1; D remains unclear. V was cut by 0 bases and J by 2 bases, with 11 bases left in between. The CDR3 is made up of 15 amino acids. Germline V CDR1 and CDR2: SGHRS, YFSETQ. The CDR3 reads CASSLAGYGNTEAFF. The CDR3 DNA is TGCGCCAGCAGCTTGGCCGGGTACGGAAACACTGAAGCTTTCTTT.

V gene TRBV28 combines with J gene TRBJ2-1; 8 bases are a match to TRBD2. The CDR3 runs to 14 residues. Germline loops: CDR1 MDHEN, CDR2 SYDVKM. Trimming took 10 bases from V and 2 from J; bases not matched to a gene: 7. The CDR3 coding sequence is TGTGCCACCCTTTTAGCGGGAACCTACAATGAGCAGTTCTTC. The encoded protein is CATLLAGTYNEQFF.

The chain is built from TRBV7-3 and TRBJ2-7, with D hard to call. This CDR3 is 13 amino acids long. Trimming took off 2 bases at V and 2 bases at J, with 7 bases between the two ends. Germline lookup yields CDR1 SGHTA and CDR2 FQGTGA. CDR3 coding DNA: TGTGCCAGCAGCTTATTGTTAGCCTACGAGCAGTACTTC. Protein product: CASSLLLAYEQYF.

The chain is built from TRBV13 and TRBJ1-1, with D unresolved. CDR3 length equals 13 residues. Germline CDR1 is PRHDT and CDR2 is FYEKMQ (reference sequence). V was trimmed by 5 bases and J by 11 bases, leaving 18 bases between them. CDR3 DNA sequence: TGTGCCAGCAGCGTCCTCCTAACACTGAAGGCTTTCTTT. Translating it yields CASSVLLTLKAFF.

This chain uses TRBV5-1 with TRBJ2-1; D uncertain. The CDR3 runs to 14 residues. CDR1 and CDR2 from the germline V gene are SGHRS and YFSETQ. V lost 0 bases to trimming and J lost 12 bases, with 16 bases between them. The DNA for the CDR3 is TGCGCCAGCAGCTTGGATACCCTGTTGAGGCCGCAGTTCTTC. Protein: CASSLDTLLRPQFF.

This chain joins TRBV28 and TRBJ1-5; no firm D call. CDR1 is MDHEN, CDR2 SYDVKM, per germline. The CDR3 consists of 11 residues. Between the trimmed V and J ends, which lost 8 bases and 6 bases, there was a span of 8 bases. The CDR3: CASGGSQPQHF. The CDR3 nucleotides are TGTGCCAGCGGAGGGTCTCAGCCCCAGCATTTT.

The chain employs TRBV6-5 and TRBJ1-3; D ambiguous. Looked up from germline, CDR1 is MNHEY and CDR2 is SVGAGI. The ends were cut back, 2 bases at V and 1 base at J, with 12 bases in the middle. The CDR3 totals 16 residues. This chain's CDR3 is CASSYAGSSSGNTIYF. DNA of the CDR3: TGTGCCAGCAGTTACGCCGGGTCTTCTTCTGGAAACACCATATATTTT.

The V and J genes are TRBV28 and TRBJ2-3; no clear D gene. Germline CDR1 reads MDHEN; CDR2 reads SYDVKM. The CDR3 extends over 12 amino acids. V lost 7 bases and J lost 0, with 5 bases in between. Here the CDR3 reads CASTRSTDTQYF. CDR3 in DNA: TGTGCCAGCACTCGGAGCACAGATACGCAGTATTTT.

This chain uses TRBV9 with TRBJ2-1, with 11 bases fitting TRBD2. Germline V CDR1 and CDR2: SGDLS, YYNGEE. The CDR3 contains 18 residues. The V gene end was trimmed by 0 bases and the J gene end by 6 bases; junction bases not matched to a gene: 11. This CDR3 reads CASSVGVSGRGGVNEQFF. In nucleotides, the CDR3 is TGTGCCAGCAGCGTAGGGGTTAGCGGGAGGGGAGGGGTCAATGAGCAGTTCTTC.

The genes are TRBV28 and TRBJ1-1, with D possibly matching TRBD1 (5 bases). Germline V gene data show CDR1 as MDHEN and CDR2 as SYDVKM. With 1 base removed from V and 1 base from J, the gap between germline ends came to 13 bases. This CDR3 comprises 16 residues. CDR3 bases: TGTGCCAGCAGTTTATCTAGAGGCAGGGCGAACACTGAAGCTTTCTTT. This gives the protein CASSLSRGRANTEAFF.

The rearrangement joins TRBV28 to TRBJ1-5, with D possibly being TRBD1 (6 bases). The V and J ends lost 8 bases and 8 bases respectively, with 22 bases between them. CDR1 and CDR2 from the germline V gene are MDHEN and SYDVKM. There are 15 residues in the CDR3. The CDR3 region has the DNA TGTGCCAGCTGGGCGGGGGTGACAGGCTTCGAGCCCCAGCATTTT. The encoded protein is CASWAGVTGFEPQHF.

This clone has just a few counts. The chain carries TRBV5-5 and TRBJ1-1, with D hard to call. Germline CDR1 reads SGHKS; CDR2 reads YYEKEE (reference sequence). The CDR3 is 15 amino acids. Trimming took 1 base from V and 0 from J, leaving 10 bases between them. The CDR3 sequence: CASSLKSGLNTEAFF. Here the CDR3 DNA reads TGTGCCAGCAGCTTGAAGTCAGGCTTGAACACTGAAGCTTTCTTT.

This chain joins TRBV28 and TRBJ2-5, with D uncertain. Looked up from germline, CDR1 is MDHEN and CDR2 is SYDVKM. V gave up 3 bases and J gave up 4 bases, with 15 bases separating them. The CDR3 length is 15 residues. DNA for the CDR3: TGTGCCAGCAGTTTTCGTCAGGCCTTCACAGAGACCCAGTACTTC. This codes for CASSFRQAFTETQYF.